This T cell receptor (beta chain) was sequenced during a study of monozygotic twins with inflammatory bowel disease. Template-switch reactions added UMIs with a 6-nucleotide sample barcode. For each CDR3 protein, TCRdb gives one entry from its re-call of the 5' RACE reads, without DNA. This table lists some 150,000 distinct CDR3 sequences. This CDR3 is 13 amino acids long. The rearrangement joins TRBV12-3 or TRBV12-4 to TRBJ1-6; as DNA is missing, the TRBD1 call by TCRdb cannot be tested. The sample consisted of blood. This clonotype originated in a human donor with ulcerative colitis or Crohn's disease, or a healthy co-twin of an affected twin (not recorded which). The CDR3 sequence: CASSPQGNSPLHF.